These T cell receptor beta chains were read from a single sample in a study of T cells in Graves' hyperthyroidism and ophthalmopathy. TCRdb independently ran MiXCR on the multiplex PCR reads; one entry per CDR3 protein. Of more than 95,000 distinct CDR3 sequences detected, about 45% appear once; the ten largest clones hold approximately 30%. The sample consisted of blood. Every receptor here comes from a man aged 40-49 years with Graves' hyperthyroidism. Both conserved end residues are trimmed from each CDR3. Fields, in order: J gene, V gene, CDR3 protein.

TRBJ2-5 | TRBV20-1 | SARGTSGGARETQY
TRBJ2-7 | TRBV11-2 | ASSSIGTNYEQY
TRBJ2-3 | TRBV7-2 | ASSPEPGYTDTQY
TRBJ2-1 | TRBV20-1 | SAGTGGSQF
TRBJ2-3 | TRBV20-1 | SAREFGSTDTQY
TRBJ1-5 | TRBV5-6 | ASSSLGLQPQH
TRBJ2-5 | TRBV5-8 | ASSFTQETQY
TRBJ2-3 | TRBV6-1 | ASSEEAPYGYTDTQY
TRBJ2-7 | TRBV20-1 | SASSWGPSYEQY
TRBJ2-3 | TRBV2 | ASSTLAGGTQY
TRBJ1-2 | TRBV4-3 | ASSQDRATENYGYT
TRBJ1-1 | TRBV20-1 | SARPLTGPMNTEAC
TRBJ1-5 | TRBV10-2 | ASTERADRPNQPQH
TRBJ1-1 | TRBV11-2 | ASSGGSWGTEAF
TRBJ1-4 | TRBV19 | ASTYRGPETNEKLF
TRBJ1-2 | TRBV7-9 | ASSLGGVSYGYT
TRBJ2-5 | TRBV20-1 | SAISSGRARVETQY